The 4 T cell receptor beta chains in this list originate from one sample, sequenced in a study of OX40 agonist ivuxolimab in advanced cancers. Produced via immunoSEQ multiplex PCR; TCRdb's table is partial and in-frame only. The table shows 65,000 to 70,000 clones, with about 89% occurring only once. Specimen: CD4+ or CD8+ T cells sorted from blood, collected in a trial of the OX40 agonist ivuxolimab. All receptors derive from an adult with an advanced solid tumor such as melanoma, head and neck, liver or kidney cancer.

V is TRBV7-9 and J is TRBJ2-2, with a possible D match to TRBD2 (6 bases). Germline V gene data show CDR1 as SEHNR and CDR2 as FQNEAQ (reference sequence). V lost 5 bases, J lost 6 bases, and 7 bases lay in between. The CDR3 is 12 residues long. This CDR3 reads CASSRDSGELFF. The DNA of the CDR3 is TGTGCCAGCAGCAGGGACTCCGGGGAGCTGTTTTTT. The full variable domain, in which reference TRBV7-9 and TRBJ2-2 provide the parts outside the CDR3, is DTGVSQNPRHKITKRGQNVTFRCDPISEHNRLYWYRQTLGQGPEFLTYFQNEAQLEKSRLLSDRFSAERPKGSFSTLEIQRTEQGDSAMYLCASSRDSGELFFGEGSRLTVL.

V gene TRBV27 combines with J gene TRBJ2-7; D is possibly TRBD2 (5 bases). CDR1 and CDR2 (germline): MNHEY, SMNVEV (reference sequence). V lost 3 bases, J lost 4 bases, and 16 bases lay in between. CDR3 length: 15 residues. This CDR3 is CASSLATVGIYEQYF. CDR3 nucleotides: TGTGCCAGCAGTTTGGCCACGGTCGGGATTTACGAGCAGTACTTC.

V usage is TRBV4-1 and J usage is TRBJ2-6, with 10 positions matching TRBD1. The CDR3 is 19 amino acids. Germline V lookup: CDR1 MGHRA, CDR2 YSYEKL. After removal of 0 bases from V and 0 bases from J, the junction contained 5 bases not matched to a gene. The CDR3 protein is CASSQDLWDRGSGANVLTF. CDR3 in DNA: TGCGCCAGCAGCCAAGATTTGTGGGACAGGGGCTCTGGGGCCAACGTCCTGACTTTC.

The rearrangement joins TRBV19 to TRBJ1-1; D remains ambiguous. Germline loops: CDR1 LNHDA, CDR2 SQIVND (reference sequence). CDR3 length equals 12 residues. V lost 3 bases and J 9 bases, leaving 11 bases between the germline ends. The CDR3 bases are TGTGCCAGTAGTATGGCAGGACCTCAAGCTTTCTTT. Amino acid sequence: CASSMAGPQAFF.